The sequence of this T cell receptor beta chain was determined in a study of T cells in Graves' hyperthyroidism and ophthalmopathy. Using RNA transcripts as the source, TCR beta CDR3 regions were amplified. HTBI primers were employed in a first-round RT-PCR of the TCR CDR3. TCRdb analysed the multiplex PCR reads with MiXCR anew, one entry per CDR3 protein. The profile shows about 840,000 distinct CDR3 sequences, about 38% of them singletons. CDR1 and CDR2 from the germline V gene are MNHNS and SASEGT. Trimming removed 5 bases at V and 5 bases at J, with 9 bases between. This CDR3 region has 12 residues. This clonotype turned up a few times.

The sequence was collected from a man aged 18 to 30 with Graves' hyperthyroidism. Sequencing was done on a sample of blood. The chain combines TRBV6-1 with TRBJ2-5, with D maybe TRBD2 (5 bases). For the CDR3, the DNA is TGTGCCAGCAGTCGGGGTGTGGAGACCCAGTACTTC. Protein product: CASSRGVETQYF.